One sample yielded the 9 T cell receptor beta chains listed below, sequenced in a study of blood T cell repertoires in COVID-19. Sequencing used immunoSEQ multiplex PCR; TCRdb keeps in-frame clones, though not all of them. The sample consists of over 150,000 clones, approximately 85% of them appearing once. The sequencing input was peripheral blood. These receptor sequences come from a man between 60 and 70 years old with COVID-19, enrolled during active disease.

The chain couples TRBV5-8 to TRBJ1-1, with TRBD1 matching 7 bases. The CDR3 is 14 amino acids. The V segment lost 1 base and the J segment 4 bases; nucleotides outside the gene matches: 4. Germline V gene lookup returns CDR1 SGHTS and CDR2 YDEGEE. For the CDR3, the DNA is TGTGCCAGCAGCTTGATCAACAGGGGCACTGAAGCTTTCTTT. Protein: CASSLINRGTEAFF.

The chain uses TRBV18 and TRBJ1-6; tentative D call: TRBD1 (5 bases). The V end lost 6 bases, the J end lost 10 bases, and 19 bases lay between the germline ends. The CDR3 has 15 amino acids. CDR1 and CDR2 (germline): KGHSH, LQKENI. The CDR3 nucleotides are TGTGCCAGCTCCCCAGGGACTGCCGTACGGTCACCCCTCCACTTT. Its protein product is CASSPGTAVRSPLHF.

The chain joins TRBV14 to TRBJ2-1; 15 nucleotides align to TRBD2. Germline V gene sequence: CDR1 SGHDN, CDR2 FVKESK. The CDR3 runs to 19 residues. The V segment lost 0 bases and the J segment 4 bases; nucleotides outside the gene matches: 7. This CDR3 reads CASSQDAGLAGGPYNEQFF. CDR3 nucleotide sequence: TGTGCCAGCAGCCAAGATGCAGGACTAGCGGGAGGGCCTTACAATGAGCAGTTCTTC.

The CDR3 loop reads CASRATGFDNEKLFF. In DNA form, the CDR3 reads TGTGCCAGCAGAGCAACAGGGTTTGATAATGAAAAACTGTTTTTT. V gene TRBV6-5 combines with J gene TRBJ1-4, with D possibly matching TRBD1 (6 bases). The CDR3 is 15 residues long. Germline V CDR1 and CDR2: MNHEY, SVGAGI. With 6 bases removed from V and 4 bases from J, the gap between germline ends came to 15 bases.

The CDR3 here is CATSDFGSQGVYGYTF. CDR3 in DNA: TGTGCCACCAGTGATTTTGGGTCCCAGGGGGTCTATGGCTACACCTTC. This sequence joins TRBV24-1 and TRBJ1-2, with 7 bases lining up with TRBD1. V lost 1 base, J lost 4 bases, and 8 bases stayed unmatched. The CDR3 has 16 amino acids. Germline loops: CDR1 KGHDR, CDR2 SFDVKD.

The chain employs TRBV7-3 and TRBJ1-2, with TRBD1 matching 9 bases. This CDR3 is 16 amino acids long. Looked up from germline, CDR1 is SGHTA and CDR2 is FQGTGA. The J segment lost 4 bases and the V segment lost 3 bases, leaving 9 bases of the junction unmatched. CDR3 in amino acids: CASSFGGTGPLYGYTF. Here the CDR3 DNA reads TGTGCCAGCAGCTTCGGCGGGACAGGGCCCCTCTATGGCTACACCTTC.

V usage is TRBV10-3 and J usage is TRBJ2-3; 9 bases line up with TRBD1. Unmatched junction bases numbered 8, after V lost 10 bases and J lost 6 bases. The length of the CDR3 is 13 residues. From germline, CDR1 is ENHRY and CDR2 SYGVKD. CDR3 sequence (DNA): TGTGCCAGCACAGGGGGCCAGGGTGATACGCAGTATTTT. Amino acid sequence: CASTGGQGDTQYF.

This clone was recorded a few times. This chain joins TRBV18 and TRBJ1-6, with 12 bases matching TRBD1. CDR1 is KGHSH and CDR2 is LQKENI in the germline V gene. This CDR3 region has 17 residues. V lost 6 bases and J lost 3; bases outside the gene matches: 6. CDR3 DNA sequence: TGTGCCAGCTCCATCGGGACAGGGGGCCGCTATAATTCACCCCTCCACTTT. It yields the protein CASSIGTGGRYNSPLHF.

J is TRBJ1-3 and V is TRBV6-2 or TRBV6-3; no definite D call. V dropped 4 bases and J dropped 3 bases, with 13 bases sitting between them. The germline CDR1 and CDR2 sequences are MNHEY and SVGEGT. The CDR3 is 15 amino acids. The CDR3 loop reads CASSSLGGRGNTIYF. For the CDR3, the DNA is TGTGCCAGCAGTTCGCTTGGAGGACGTGGAAACACCATATATTTT.